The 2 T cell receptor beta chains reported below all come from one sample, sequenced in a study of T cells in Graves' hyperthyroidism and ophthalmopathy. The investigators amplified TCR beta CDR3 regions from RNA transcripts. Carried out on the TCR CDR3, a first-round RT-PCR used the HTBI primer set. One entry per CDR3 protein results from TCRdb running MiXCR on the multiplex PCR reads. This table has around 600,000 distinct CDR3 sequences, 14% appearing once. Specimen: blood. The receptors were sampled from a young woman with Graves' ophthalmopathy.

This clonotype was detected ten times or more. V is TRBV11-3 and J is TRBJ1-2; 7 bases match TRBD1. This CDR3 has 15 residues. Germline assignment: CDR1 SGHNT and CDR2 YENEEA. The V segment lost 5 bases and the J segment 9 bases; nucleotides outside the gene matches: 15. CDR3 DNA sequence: TGTGCCAGCAGCACCAGGGGGGAGACTCCCTACAGCTACACCTTC. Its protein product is CASSTRGETPYSYTF.

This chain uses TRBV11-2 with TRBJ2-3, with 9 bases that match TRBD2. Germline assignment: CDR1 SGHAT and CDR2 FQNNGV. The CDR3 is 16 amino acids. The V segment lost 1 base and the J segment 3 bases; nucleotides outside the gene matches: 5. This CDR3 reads CASSLVTSGPTDTQYF. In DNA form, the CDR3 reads TGTGCCAGCAGCTTAGTCACTAGCGGGCCGACAGATACGCAGTATTTT.